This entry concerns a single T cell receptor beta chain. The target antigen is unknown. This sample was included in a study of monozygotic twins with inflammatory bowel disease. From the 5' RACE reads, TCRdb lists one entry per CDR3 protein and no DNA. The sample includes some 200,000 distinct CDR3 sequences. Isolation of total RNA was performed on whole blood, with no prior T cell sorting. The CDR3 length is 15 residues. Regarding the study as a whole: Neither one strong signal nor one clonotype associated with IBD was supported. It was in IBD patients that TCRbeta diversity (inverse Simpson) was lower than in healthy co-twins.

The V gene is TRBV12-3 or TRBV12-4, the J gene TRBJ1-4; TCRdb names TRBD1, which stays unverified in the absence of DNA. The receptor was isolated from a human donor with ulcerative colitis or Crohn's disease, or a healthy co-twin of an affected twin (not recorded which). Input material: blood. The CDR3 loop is CASSDLNRGTEKLFF.